The present T cell receptor beta chain was sequenced within a study of T cell responses to AZD1222 COVID-19 vaccine. Whole-study findings and limits: White British ancestry dominated among donors, who included more females, and clonal diversity was possibly underestimated. The study sampled repertoires only after the peak T cell response. Only a handful of individuals given AZD1222 were seropositive at baseline.

Clones were read by immunoSEQ multiplex PCR, and TCRdb kept only the in-frame ones, dropping some. The top ten hold 1.5% to 2% of the sample, which has 150,000 or so clones, about nine tenths seen once. Trimming left V 6 bases short and J 0 bases short, with 18 bases between. The germline CDR1 and CDR2 sequences are MDHEN and SYDVKM. CDR3 size: 17 residues. A word on this clone: Its specificity is unknown.

The chain recombines TRBV28 with TRBJ1-5; D gene unclear. The receptor comes from an adult in good health. The starting material was peripheral blood, obtained on day 0 of AZD1222 vaccination. Here the CDR3 reads CASRYIDRAHSNQPQHF. The CDR3 region has the DNA TGTGCCAGCAGATATATTGACCGGGCCCATAGCAATCAGCCCCAGCATTTT.